The 12 T cell receptor beta chains presented below share a single source sample, sequenced in a study of graft-versus-host responses after intestinal transplantation. The plating included roughly 200,000 irradiated, violet-dye-labeled stimulator cells together with roughly 200,000 CFSE-labeled responder cells. Measured with immunoSEQ multiplex PCR; TCRdb has only the in-frame clones, and not every one. This table holds approximately 7,000 clones, approximately 25% found once. The sequenced sample was alloreactive CD8+ T cells from a mixed lymphocyte reaction culture, obtained before transplantation. Subset defined: CFSE-low proliferating T cells sorted from approximately six-day pre-transplant mixed lymphocyte reaction (GvH or HvG direction). The receptors come from a human patient who was an organ donor for intestinal transplantation.

This clone is labeled large. The chain combines TRBV5-4 with TRBJ2-1; 9 bases match TRBD1. Germline CDR1 is SGHNT and CDR2 is YYREEE (reference sequence). V dropped 4 bases and J dropped 3; count of bases not matched to a gene: 5. The CDR3 loop spans 15 amino acids. The CDR3 spells CASSRTGAGYNEQFF. Written as DNA, the CDR3 is TGTGCCAGCAGCCGGACAGGGGCAGGCTACAATGAGCAGTTCTTC.

This clone was counted only a few times. The V gene is TRBV7-9, the J gene TRBJ2-7; TRBD2 might be the D (5 bases). This CDR3 has 14 amino acids. CDR1 is SEHNR and CDR2 is FQNEAQ in the germline V gene (reference sequence). Trimming removed 6 bases at V and 1 base at J, with 13 bases between. CDR3 amino acids: CASSLTRVSYEQYF. The CDR3 DNA sequence: TGTGCCAGCAGTTTAACGCGGGTTTCCTACGAGCAGTACTTC.

This clone is medium-sized within its sample. The genes are TRBV13 and TRBJ2-1; D gene ambiguous. CDR3 size: 14 residues. Germline CDR1 PRHDT, CDR2 FYEKMQ (reference sequence). V lost 4 bases and J lost 6, with 13 bases in between. The CDR3 here is CASSSPTEPNEQFF. CDR3 bases: TGTGCCAGCAGCTCACCTACAGAGCCCAATGAGCAGTTCTTC.

The chain joins TRBV5-4 to TRBJ2-7, with a tentative D call TRBD1 (5 bases). The CDR3 has 13 residues. Germline values: CDR1 SGHNT, CDR2 YYREEE (reference sequence). The V end was cut by 2 bases, the J end by 6 bases, with 12 bases between. The CDR3 reads CASSFGRGVEQYF. The CDR3 coding sequence is TGTGCCAGCAGCTTCGGTAGGGGTGTCGAGCAGTACTTC.

Concerning this clone itself: A far bigger clonotype differs at one base, so this is likely a read error. The sample holds other DNA sequences that translate to the same CDR3. J is TRBJ2-7 and V is TRBV4-3; 9 bases align to TRBD1. CDR3 size: 18 residues. CDR1 and CDR2 (germline): LGHNA, YSLEER. CDR3 DNA sequence: TGCGCCAGCAGTCAAGCGATCTCCGGGACAGGGCCCACCTACGAGCAGTACTTC. This gives the protein CASSQAISGTGPTYEQYF.

The J gene is TRBJ2-1, the V gene TRBV11-3; TRBD1 matches 7 bases. Losses at the gene ends were 2 bases for V and 8 bases for J; bases not matched to a gene: 9. Germline V gene sequence: CDR1 SGHNT, CDR2 YENEEA. This CDR3 region has 15 residues. DNA for the CDR3: TGTGCCAGCAGCTTAATAGGGGGCCCCAGCGATGAGCAGTTCTTC. It encodes CASSLIGGPSDEQFF.

This chain uses TRBV6-6 with TRBJ2-7; D perhaps matches TRBD2 (7 bases). V lost 7 bases and J 4 bases, leaving 17 bases between the germline ends. CDR3 length: 14 residues. CDR1 is MNHNY and CDR2 is SVGAGI in the germline V gene (reference sequence). The CDR3 DNA is TGTGCCAGCACCTTGACAGGCGGGGGTTACGAGCAGTACTTC. Translated, it gives CASTLTGGGYEQYF.

The chain has TRBV5-6 and TRBJ2-7, with 13 bases aligning to TRBD2. This CDR3 comprises 17 residues. V shed 0 bases and J 2 bases; nucleotides not matched to a gene: 5. Germline CDR1 SGHDT, CDR2 YYEEEE. The CDR3 coding sequence is TGTGCCAGCAGCTTGGCCAGGGGACTAGCGGGACCCTACGAGCAGTACTTC. It encodes CASSLARGLAGPYEQYF.

The genes are TRBV6-5 and TRBJ1-2; D unresolved. The germline V and J ends were trimmed by 6 bases and 8 bases, with 13 bases remaining between them. CDR3 length equals 12 residues. Germline assignment: CDR1 MNHEY and CDR2 SVGAGI. The CDR3 spells CASRPKVDGYTF. The CDR3, as DNA: TGTGCCAGCAGGCCTAAGGTTGACGGCTACACCTTC.

In its sample, this clone is medium-sized. The CDR3 DNA is TGCGCCAGCAGCCAAGATCTAGATAGAAACACCATATATTTT. It is translated as CASSQDLDRNTIYF. The J gene is TRBJ1-3, the V gene TRBV4-1; D is ambiguous. The ends were cut back, 0 bases at V and 5 bases at J, with 8 bases in the middle. The CDR3 contains 14 residues. Germline CDR1 is MGHRA and CDR2 is YSYEKL.

This clone was detected only a few times. This chain uses TRBV5-3 with TRBJ2-7; D gene uncertain. TRBV5-3 is an ORF for which the function is uncertain. V was clipped by 8 bases and J by 2 bases, with 14 bases between them. The CDR3 consists of 13 residues. The CDR3: CASRLELAYEQYF. Here the CDR3 DNA reads TGTGCCAGCAGACTGGAGCTAGCCTACGAGCAGTACTTC.

The count of this clone is one. This chain uses TRBV6-5 with TRBJ2-7; D remains unclear. CDR1 MNHEY and CDR2 SVGAGI come from the germline V gene. The CDR3 consists of 11 residues. V was pared by 6 bases and J by 13 bases, with 16 bases between. CDR3 nucleotide sequence: TGTGCCAGCAGACGAGATTACGAGCGATACTTC. It yields the protein CASRRDYERYF.